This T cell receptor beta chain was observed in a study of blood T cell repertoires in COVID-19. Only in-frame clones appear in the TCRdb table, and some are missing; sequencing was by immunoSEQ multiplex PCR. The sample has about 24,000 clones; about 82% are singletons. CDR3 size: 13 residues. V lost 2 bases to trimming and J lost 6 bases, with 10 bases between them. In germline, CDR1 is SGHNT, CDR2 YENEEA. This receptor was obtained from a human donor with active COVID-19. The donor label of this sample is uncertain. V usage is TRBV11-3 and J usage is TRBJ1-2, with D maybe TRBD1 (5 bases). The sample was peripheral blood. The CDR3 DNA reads TGTGCCAGCAGCTTACTTACAGGAGATGGCTACACCTTC. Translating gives CASSLLTGDGYTF. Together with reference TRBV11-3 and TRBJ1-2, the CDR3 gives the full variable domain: EAGVVQSPRYKIIEKKQPVAFWCNPISGHNTLYWYLQNLGQGPELLIRYENEEAVDDSQLPKDRFSAERLKGVDSTLKIQPAELGDSAVYLCASSLLTGDGYTFGSGTRLTVV.